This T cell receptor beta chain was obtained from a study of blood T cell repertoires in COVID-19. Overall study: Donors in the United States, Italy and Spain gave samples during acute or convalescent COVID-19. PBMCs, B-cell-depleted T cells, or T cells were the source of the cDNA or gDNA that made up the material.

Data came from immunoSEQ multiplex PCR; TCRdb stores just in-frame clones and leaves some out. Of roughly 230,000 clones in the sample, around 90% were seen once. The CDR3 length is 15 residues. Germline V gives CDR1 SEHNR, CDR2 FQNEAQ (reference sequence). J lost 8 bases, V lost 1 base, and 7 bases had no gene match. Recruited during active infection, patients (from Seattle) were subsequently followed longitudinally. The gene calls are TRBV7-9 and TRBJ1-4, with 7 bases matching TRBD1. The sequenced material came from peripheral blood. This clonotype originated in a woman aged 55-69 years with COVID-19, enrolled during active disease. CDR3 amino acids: CASSLGRGLWEKLFF. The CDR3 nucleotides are TGTGCCAGCAGCTTAGGGAGGGGGCTCTGGGAAAAACTGTTTTTT.